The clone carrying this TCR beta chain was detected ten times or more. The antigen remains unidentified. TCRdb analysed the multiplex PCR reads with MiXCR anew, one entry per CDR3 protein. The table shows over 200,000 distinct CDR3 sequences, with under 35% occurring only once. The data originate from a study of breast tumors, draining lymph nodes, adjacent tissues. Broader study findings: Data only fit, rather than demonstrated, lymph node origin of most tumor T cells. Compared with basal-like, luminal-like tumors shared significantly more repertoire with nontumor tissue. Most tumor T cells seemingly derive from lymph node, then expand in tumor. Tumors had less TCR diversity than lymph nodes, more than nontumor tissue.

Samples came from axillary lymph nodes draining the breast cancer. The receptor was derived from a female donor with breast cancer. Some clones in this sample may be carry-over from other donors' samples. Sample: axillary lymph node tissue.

The CDR3, as DNA: TGTGCCAGCAGCCCACTGGCCCGTTTCGAGCAGTACTTC. Its protein product is CASSPLARFEQYF. The rearrangement uses TRBV11-2 and TRBJ2-7; D gene ambiguous. The CDR3 is 13 residues long. Per the germline V gene, CDR1 is SGHAT and CDR2 is FQNNGV. Trimming shortened V by 5 bases and J by 6 bases, and 14 bases separated the two germline ends.